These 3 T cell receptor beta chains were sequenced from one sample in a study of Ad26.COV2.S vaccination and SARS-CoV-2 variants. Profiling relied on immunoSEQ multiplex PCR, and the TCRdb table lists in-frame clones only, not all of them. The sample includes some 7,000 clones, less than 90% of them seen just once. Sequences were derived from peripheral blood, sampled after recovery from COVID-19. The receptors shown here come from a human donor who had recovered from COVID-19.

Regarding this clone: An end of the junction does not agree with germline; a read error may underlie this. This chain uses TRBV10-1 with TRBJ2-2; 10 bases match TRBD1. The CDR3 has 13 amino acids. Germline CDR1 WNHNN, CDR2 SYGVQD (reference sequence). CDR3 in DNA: TGCGCCCGCAGGGGACAGGGGACCGGGGAGCTGTTTTTT. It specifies CARRGQGTGELFF.

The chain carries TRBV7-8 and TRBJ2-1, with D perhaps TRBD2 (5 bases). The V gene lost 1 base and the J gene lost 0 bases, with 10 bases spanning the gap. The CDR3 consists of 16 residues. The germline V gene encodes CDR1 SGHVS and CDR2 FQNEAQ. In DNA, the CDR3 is TGTGCCAGCAGCTTAGTCCAGCGGAGCTCCTACAATGAGCAGTTCTTC. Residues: CASSLVQRSSYNEQFF.

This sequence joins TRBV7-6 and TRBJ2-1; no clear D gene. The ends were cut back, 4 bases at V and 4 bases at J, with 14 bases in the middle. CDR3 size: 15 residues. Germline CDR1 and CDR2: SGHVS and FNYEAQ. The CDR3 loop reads CASSSRPDEYNEQFF. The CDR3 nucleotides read TGTGCCAGCAGCTCCCGACCCGACGAGTACAATGAGCAGTTCTTC.